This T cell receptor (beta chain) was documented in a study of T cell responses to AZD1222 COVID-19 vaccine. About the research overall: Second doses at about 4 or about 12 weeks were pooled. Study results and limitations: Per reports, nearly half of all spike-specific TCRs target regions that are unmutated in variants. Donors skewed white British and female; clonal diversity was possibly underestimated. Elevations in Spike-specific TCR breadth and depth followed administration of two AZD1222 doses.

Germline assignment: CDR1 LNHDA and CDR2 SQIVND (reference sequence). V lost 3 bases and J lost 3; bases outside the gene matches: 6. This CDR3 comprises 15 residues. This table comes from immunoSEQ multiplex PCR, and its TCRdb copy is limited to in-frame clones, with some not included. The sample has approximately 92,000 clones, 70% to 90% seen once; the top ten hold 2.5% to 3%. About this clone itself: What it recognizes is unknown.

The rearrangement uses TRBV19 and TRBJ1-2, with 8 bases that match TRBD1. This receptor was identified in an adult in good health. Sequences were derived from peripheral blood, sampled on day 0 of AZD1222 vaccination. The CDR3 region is CASSIRTGRDYGYTF. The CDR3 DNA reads TGTGCCAGTAGTATCCGGACAGGGCGGGACTATGGCTACACCTTC.